A selection of T cell receptor beta chains follows, all from one sample in a study of blood T cell repertoires in COVID-19. Assay: immunoSEQ multiplex PCR; the TCRdb copy retains only in-frame clones and omits some. The sample records 200,000 to 250,000 clones, approximately 85% being singletons. Sequenced material: peripheral blood. The receptor source for this set is a woman in her seventies with COVID-19, enrolled during active disease. The CDR3 runs from the conserved cysteine through the conserved F or W. The D gene is left open where the match is weak. Clone size appears in some rows only: once, few, many, or a class for an expanded clone.

j_gene | d_gene | abundance | v_gene | CDR3aa | CDR3nt
TRBJ2-5 | TRBD2 | - | TRBV24-1 | CATSDTGTSNGQETQYF | TGTGCCACCAGTGATACCGGGACTAGCAACGGCCAAGAGACCCAGTACTTC
TRBJ2-1 | TRBD2 | few | TRBV6-6 | CASSYPGRADEQFF | TGTGCCAGCAGTTACCCCGGGAGGGCCGACGAGCAGTTCTTC
TRBJ2-7 | TRBD1 | - | TRBV5-1 | CASSLEGTALTTEQYF | TGCGCCAGCAGCTTGGAAGGGACAGCCCTTACTACCGAGCAGTACTTC
TRBJ2-3 | - | - | TRBV11-2 | CASTTRENTQYF | TGTGCCAGCACCACTCGGGAGAATACGCAGTATTTT
TRBJ2-7 | TRBD1 | - | TRBV3-1/TRBV3-2 | CASSQAWDSYEQYF | TGTGCCAGCAGCCAAGCCTGGGACAGCTACGAGCAGTACTTC
TRBJ1-5 | TRBD1 | - | TRBV2 | CASMKDRGIQPQHF | TGTGCCAGCATGAAGGACAGGGGAATACAGCCCCAGCATTTT
TRBJ2-2 | - | - | TRBV18 | CASSPTQATNTGELFF | TGTGCCAGCTCACCAACACAGGCCACGAACACCGGGGAGCTGTTTTTT
TRBJ1-2 | - | - | TRBV6-5 | CASSPDRSRGGYTF | TGTGCCAGCAGCCCCGACAGGAGTCGAGGCGGCTACACCTTC
TRBJ1-3 | - | - | TRBV5-1 | CASSGASSGNTIYF | TGCGCCAGCAGCGGGGCCAGCTCTGGAAACACCATATATTTT
TRBJ2-3 | TRBD2 | once | TRBV6-4 | CASSPGLAHTDTQYF | TGTGCCAGCAGCCCCGGACTAGCCCACACAGATACGCAGTATTTT
TRBJ2-1 | - | - | TRBV7-2 | CASSLGGSRESNEQFF | TGTGCCAGCAGCTTAGGAGGATCGAGGGAAAGCAATGAGCAGTTCTTC
TRBJ2-3 | TRBD2 | - | TRBV30 | CASLGTSGRTDTQYF | TGTGCCTCCCTGGGGACTAGCGGGAGAACAGATACGCAGTATTTT
TRBJ2-7 | TRBD2 | - | TRBV7-2 | CASSLDTRWTSVPYEQYF | TGTGCCAGCAGCTTAGATACCCGCTGGACTAGCGTACCCTACGAGCAGTACTTC
TRBJ2-1 | TRBD2 | - | TRBV4-3 | CASSQDLRTSGGRQFF | TGCGCCAGCAGCCAAGATCTAAGGACTAGCGGGGGAAGGCAGTTCTTC
TRBJ1-4 | - | once | TRBV19 | CASSWTSNPNEKLFF | TGTGCCAGTAGTTGGACAAGCAACCCTAATGAAAAACTGTTTTTT
TRBJ1-6 | - | - | TRBV19 | CASSIGSGSPLHF | TGTGCCAGTAGTATAGGATCCGGGTCACCCCTCCACTTT
TRBJ2-1 | TRBD2 | - | TRBV7-2 | CASSLLSGGSYNEQFF | TGTGCCAGCAGCTTATTGTCGGGGGGTTCCTACAATGAGCAGTTCTTC
TRBJ1-2 | TRBD1 | - | TRBV3-1/TRBV3-2 | CASSYRTGDGYTF | TGTGCCAGCAGCTATAGGACAGGGGATGGCTACACCTTC
TRBJ2-3 | - | - | TRBV9 | CASSVGAWGTDTQYF | TGTGCCAGCAGCGTAGGGGCTTGGGGCACAGATACGCAGTATTTT
TRBJ2-1 | TRBD1 | - | TRBV2 | CASLRDRGRAEQFF | TGTGCCAGCCTCCGGGACAGGGGGAGAGCGGAGCAGTTCTTC
TRBJ2-5 | - | - | TRBV5-8 | CASSSGWKETQYF | TGTGCCAGCAGCTCAGGGTGGAAGGAGACCCAGTACTTC
TRBJ1-2 | TRBD1 | - | TRBV5-1 | CASSLSGDSRNYGYTF | TGCGCCAGCAGCTTGTCAGGGGACAGTAGGAACTATGGCTACACCTTC
TRBJ1-4 | - | - | TRBV30 | CAWSTGAGNEKLFF | TGTGCCTGGAGTACGGGTGCGGGGAATGAAAAACTGTTTTTT
TRBJ1-6 | TRBD1 | - | TRBV9 | CASSAEGAGNSPLHF | TGTGCCAGCAGCGCCGAGGGGGCCGGGAATTCACCCCTCCACTTT
TRBJ1-2 | - | - | TRBV4-2 | CASSQGEGGVPGYTF | TGTGCCAGCAGCCAAGGAGAAGGGGGAGTCCCTGGCTACACCTTC
TRBJ1-2 | - | - | TRBV19 | CASSIVDAGGVFRGYTF | TGTGCCAGTAGTATAGTGGATGCGGGGGGCGTGTTTCGGGGCTACACCTTC
TRBJ1-1 | - | - | TRBV4-2 | CASSIGGKKNTEAFF | TGTGCCAGCAGCATCGGGGGGAAAAAGAACACTGAAGCTTTCTTT
TRBJ2-5 | TRBD2 | - | TRBV20-1 | CSASKVSGLAVEETQYF | TGCAGTGCTAGTAAGGTTTCGGGACTAGCGGTTGAAGAGACCCAGTACTTC
TRBJ2-1 | - | - | TRBV7-3 | CASSLTPYNEQFF | TGTGCCAGCAGCTTAACCCCTTATAATGAGCAGTTCTTC
TRBJ2-7 | - | few | TRBV15 | CATSRDQRTAYEQYF | TGTGCCACCAGCAGAGATCAACGGACAGCCTACGAGCAGTACTTC
TRBJ2-7 | - | - | TRBV29-1 | CSVEGTSYEQYF | TGCAGCGTTGAGGGCACCTCCTACGAGCAGTACTTC
TRBJ2-1 | TRBD2 | - | TRBV29-1 | CSVGTSGSSNEQFF | TGCAGCGTGGGGACTAGCGGGAGTAGCAATGAGCAGTTCTTC
TRBJ2-1 | TRBD2 | - | TRBV3-1/TRBV3-2 | CASRPHPGTSGNNEQFF | TGTGCCAGCAGACCCCACCCCGGGACTAGCGGCAACAATGAGCAGTTCTTC
TRBJ1-5 | - | - | TRBV6-5 | CASSGQKDQPQHF | TGTGCCAGCAGCGGACAGAAAGATCAGCCCCAGCATTTT
TRBJ1-2 | - | once | TRBV3-1/TRBV3-2 | CASSQPGDYGYTF | TGTGCCAGCAGCCAGCCCGGGGACTATGGCTACACCTTC
TRBJ1-5 | - | - | TRBV19 | CATLRSGGDHQPQHF | TGTGCCACCCTAAGATCGGGCGGGGATCATCAGCCCCAGCATTTT
TRBJ1-6 | - | - | TRBV3-1/TRBV3-2 | CASSQGRGGNSPLHF | TGTGCCAGCAGCCAGGGCCGCGGAGGTAATTCACCCCTCCACTTT
TRBJ1-4 | - | - | TRBV5-8 | CASSLGEGDSNEKLFF | TGTGCCAGCAGCTTGGGTGAAGGCGACTCTAATGAAAAACTGTTTTTT
TRBJ2-7 | - | - | TRBV6-5 | CASSREYTYEQYF | TGTGCCAGCAGCCGAGAGTATACCTACGAGCAGTACTTC
TRBJ2-1 | TRBD1 | - | TRBV11-2 | CASSSGQGNEQFF | TGTGCCAGCAGCTCCGGACAGGGCAATGAGCAGTTCTTC
TRBJ2-7 | TRBD1 | - | TRBV28 | CASSSGTVWQYF | TGTGCCAGCAGTTCGGGGACAGTTTGGCAGTACTTC
TRBJ1-5 | TRBD1 | - | TRBV7-8 | CASSFDRGGQPQHF | TGTGCCAGCAGCTTCGACAGGGGAGGACAGCCCCAGCATTTT
TRBJ1-4 | TRBD1 | - | TRBV18 | CASSPTGAINEKLFF | TGTGCCAGCTCACCGACAGGGGCCATTAATGAAAAACTGTTTTTT
TRBJ2-7 | TRBD2 | - | TRBV5-1 | CASSLGLAGGPSEQYF | TGCGCCAGCAGCTTGGGGCTAGCGGGGGGGCCTAGCGAGCAGTACTTC
TRBJ1-1 | TRBD1 | few | TRBV6-2/TRBV6-3 | CASSYSQGAEAFF | TGTGCCAGCAGTTACTCGCAGGGGGCTGAAGCTTTCTTT
TRBJ2-5 | TRBD1 | - | TRBV5-1 | CASSFLTGAGETQYF | TGCGCCAGCAGCTTCTTGACAGGGGCGGGGGAGACCCAGTACTTC
TRBJ1-2 | - | - | TRBV4-3 | CASSQVAGASGSRYTF | TGCGCCAGCAGCCAAGTGGCAGGCGCGTCCGGGAGCCGCTACACCTTC
TRBJ1-1 | - | - | TRBV7-3 | CASSLTPGQNTEAFF | TGTGCCAGCAGCTTAACCCCGGGACAGAACACTGAAGCTTTCTTT
TRBJ1-1 | TRBD1 | - | TRBV11-2 | CASSSTTGGIGEAFF | TGTGCCAGCAGCTCCACGACAGGGGGGATCGGCGAAGCTTTCTTT
TRBJ1-1 | - | once | TRBV3-1/TRBV3-2 | CASSHSSGGTEAFF | TGTGCCAGCAGCCATTCATCAGGAGGAACTGAAGCTTTCTTT
TRBJ2-7 | TRBD2 | - | TRBV3-1/TRBV3-2 | CASSQGTSGNSYEQYF | TGTGCCAGCAGCCAAGGGACTAGCGGGAACTCCTACGAGCAGTACTTC
TRBJ2-2 | - | - | TRBV5-8 | CASSFERGSTGELFF | TGTGCCAGCAGCTTCGAAAGGGGAAGCACCGGGGAGCTGTTTTTT
TRBJ2-5 | TRBD2 | - | TRBV5-1 | CASSWTSGPQETQYF | TGCGCCAGCAGCTGGACTAGCGGACCACAAGAGACCCAGTACTTC
TRBJ2-3 | TRBD2 | - | TRBV14 | CASSLLGLANTQYF | TGTGCCAGCAGCCTTTTGGGACTAGCGAATACGCAGTATTTT
TRBJ1-2 | - | - | TRBV19 | CATSPRGNYGYTF | TGTGCCACCTCCCCCCGGGGAAACTATGGCTACACCTTC
TRBJ2-5 | TRBD2 | - | TRBV3-1/TRBV3-2 | CASSHQGQGTSGRETQYF | TGTGCCAGCAGCCATCAAGGCCAAGGGACTAGCGGGAGGGAGACCCAGTACTTC
TRBJ1-1 | TRBD1 | - | TRBV18 | CASSADRGLTEAFF | TGTGCCAGCTCAGCGGACAGGGGGCTCACTGAAGCTTTCTTT
TRBJ1-4 | TRBD1 | - | TRBV19 | CASSITGVTEKLFF | TGTGCCAGTAGTATAACAGGGGTTACTGAAAAACTGTTTTTT